This is a list of T cell receptor beta chains from one sample in a study of blood T cells in healthy people across ages. TCRdb re-derived calls from the 5' RACE reads in MiXCR, one entry per CDR3 protein. The table lists approximately 820,000 distinct CDR3 sequences, around 43% of them singletons. The specimen was blood. These TCRs come from a man aged 60-69 years in good health. CDR3s leave out the opening cysteine and the closing phenylalanine or tryptophan.

j_call v_call cdr3_aa
TRBJ1-5 TRBV20-1 SARDEAVQPQH
TRBJ1-1 TRBV4-3 ASSQDTAGSTTEAF
TRBJ2-1 TRBV6-2/TRBV6-3 ASSYPLTAGQYNEQF
TRBJ2-1 TRBV24-1 ATSDWGGKVQF
TRBJ1-2 TRBV9 ASSASPGTGQGYT
TRBJ2-1 TRBV4-3 ASSTRQGAFYEQF
TRBJ2-3 TRBV12-3/TRBV12-4 ASSFKGYRTDTQY
TRBJ2-1 TRBV4-3 ASSQAGTGGQPGETQF
TRBJ1-6 TRBV25-1 ASNSGTYNSPLH
TRBJ2-7 TRBV20-1 SVGEVVYEQY
TRBJ2-3 TRBV20-1 SAIWLAGGPLSTDTQY
TRBJ2-1 TRBV6-5 ASSYSSGGYEQF
TRBJ2-5 TRBV11-2 ASSLVQAQIRQETQY
- TRBV20-1 SARDYKGVVDEQY
TRBJ2-7 TRBV3-1 ASSQGWRAGSYEQY
TRBJ2-2 TRBV7-8 ASSSDRARPVPGELF